The source of this TCR beta chain is a study of shared clonotypes between healthy human individuals. General study findings and limits: Larger estimated richness was generally seen in naive subsets than in memory subsets.

TCRdb's copy holds only in-frame clones and misses some; the assay was immunoSEQ multiplex PCR. Of about 2 million clones in the sample, about 95% are singletons; the top ten hold around 1.2%. Trimming stripped 1 base from V and 2 bases from J, with 9 bases between. The CDR3 has 15 residues. The germline CDR1 and CDR2 sequences are MNHNS and SASEGT. A note on this clone: Its antigen is not known.

Naive CD8 cells were CD45RO-negative, positively selected for CCR7, excluding terminally differentiated effector memory CD45RA+ cells. Adult Caucasians living in Nashville, Tennessee made up all of the donors. The source is a young man in good health. J is TRBJ1-5 and V is TRBV6-1, with D possibly being TRBD1 (5 bases). The specimen sequenced was naive CD8+ T cells sorted from blood. The CDR3 bases are TGTGCCAGCAGTGAAGGCAGGGACGGCAATCAGCCCCAGCATTTT. Translation: CASSEGRDGNQPQHF.